A selection of T cell receptor beta chains follows, all from one sample in a study of OX40 agonist ivuxolimab in advanced cancers. Measured with immunoSEQ multiplex PCR; TCRdb has only the in-frame clones, and not every one. The table lists 30,000 to 45,000 clones, around four fifths of them singletons. Sequencing used CD4+ or CD8+ T cells sorted from blood, obtained in a trial of the OX40 agonist ivuxolimab. The receptors originated from an adult with an advanced solid tumor such as melanoma, head and neck, liver or kidney cancer. The CDR3 runs from the conserved cysteine through the conserved F or W. A D gene is named only where the DNA matches it firmly. Not every row has a clone size; where given, it reads once, few, many or a size class.

>.|TRBJ2-3|.|TRBV6-1
CASSEGGPMDTQYF
TGTGCCAGCAGTGAAGGGGGGCCCATGGATACGCAGTATTTT
>.|TRBJ2-1|once|TRBV27
CASSFHGRERNEQFF
TGTGCCAGCAGTTTCCACGGGCGGGAAAGGAATGAGCAGTTCTTC
>.|TRBJ1-1|once|TRBV7-9
CASSAGYATTEAFF
TGTGCCAGCAGCGCAGGGTATGCGACCACTGAAGCTTTCTTT
>.|TRBJ2-6|few|TRBV18
CASSPLSGQGANVLTF
TGTGCCAGCTCACCACTCTCGGGGCAGGGGGCCAACGTCCTGACTTTC
>.|TRBJ2-1|.|TRBV20-1
CSASYNEQFF
TGCAGTGCTAGCTACAATGAGCAGTTCTTC
>.|TRBJ2-5|.|TRBV4-2
CASSQDLGNDETQYF
TGTGCCAGCAGCCAAGACCTTGGAAACGATGAGACCCAGTACTTC
>TRBD1|TRBJ1-4|.|TRBV2
CASSEGGQSNEKLFF
TGTGCCAGCAGTGAGGGGGGACAGTCTAATGAAAAACTGTTTTTT
>.|TRBJ1-5|.|TRBV19
CASKGISNQPQHF
TGTGCCAGTAAAGGAATTAGCAATCAGCCCCAGCATTTT
>.|TRBJ1-2|.|TRBV6-1
CASSEEAGVYGYTF
TGTGCCAGCAGTGAAGAGGCAGGGGTTTATGGCTACACCTTC
>.|TRBJ1-2|.|TRBV5-1
CASSMSPGQDYGYTF
TGCGCCAGCAGTATGAGTCCGGGGCAGGACTATGGCTACACCTTC
>.|TRBJ1-6|.|TRBV6-1
CASSETSSRDSPLHF
TGTGCCAGCAGTGAAACCTCCTCCAGGGATTCACCCCTCCACTTT
>.|TRBJ2-5|.|TRBV29-1
CSVGAVGPKTQYF
TGCAGCGTTGGTGCCGTCGGTCCGAAGACCCAGTACTTC
>.|TRBJ1-6|.|TRBV19
CASTEMDGGGSPLHF
TGTGCCAGTACCGAAATGGACGGTGGCGGTTCACCCCTCCACTTT
>TRBD1|TRBJ1-1|once|TRBV25-1
CASSEWGGQGQGETEAFF
TGTGCCAGCAGTGAATGGGGGGGGCAGGGACAGGGGGAAACTGAAGCTTTCTTT
>TRBD1|TRBJ2-5|.|TRBV5-1
CASSSSNRGQETQYF
TGCGCCAGCAGCTCTTCCAACAGGGGGCAAGAGACCCAGTACTTC
>.|TRBJ1-2|.|TRBV29-1
CSVEEPGRYGYTF
TGCAGCGTTGAAGAGCCGGGACGGTATGGCTACACCTTC
>.|TRBJ1-5|.|TRBV9
CASSVSRRERNQPQHF
TGTGCCAGCAGCGTAAGTCGCAGGGAACGCAATCAGCCCCAGCATTTT
>TRBD1|TRBJ1-4|.|TRBV5-1
CASSMRQGEKLFF
TGCGCCAGCAGCATGAGACAGGGAGAAAAACTGTTTTTT
>.|TRBJ2-2|.|TRBV5-1
CASSLALTGNTGELFF
TGCGCCAGCAGCTTGGCGCTTACAGGGAACACCGGGGAGCTGTTTTTT
>TRBD2|TRBJ2-3|.|TRBV5-4
CASSSLAGGPSSTDTQYF
TGTGCCAGCAGCTCCCTAGCGGGGGGGCCAAGTAGCACAGATACGCAGTATTTT
>.|TRBJ2-6|.|TRBV28
CASSLPTRPSGANVLTF
TGTGCCAGCAGTTTACCCACCCGTCCCTCTGGGGCCAACGTCCTGACTTTC
>.|TRBJ2-6|.|TRBV4-2
CASSQDRTSGANVLTF
TGTGCCAGCAGCCAAGATCGTACCTCTGGGGCCAACGTCCTGACTTTC
>TRBD2|TRBJ2-7|.|TRBV6-1
CASRDSGDYEQYF
TGTGCCAGCCGTGATAGCGGGGACTACGAGCAGTACTTC
>.|TRBJ1-4|few|TRBV7-8
CASSLIPGVNEKLFF
TGTGCCAGCAGCTTAATACCAGGGGTTAATGAAAAACTGTTTTTT
>.|TRBJ1-4|.|TRBV7-8
CASSFQGEKLFF
TGTGCCAGCAGTTTTCAGGGGGAAAAACTGTTTTTT
>.|TRBJ2-5|.|TRBV18
CASSPFGETQYF
TGTGCCAGCTCACCATTCGGCGAGACCCAGTACTTC
>.|TRBJ1-5|once|TRBV7-3
CASSFGRSSNQPQHF
TGTGCCAGCAGTTTTGGACGGAGTAGCAATCAGCCCCAGCATTTT
>.|TRBJ1-2|.|TRBV2
CASSGAANYGYTF
TGTGCCAGCAGTGGGGCAGCTAACTATGGCTACACCTTC
>.|TRBJ1-1|.|TRBV4-1
CASSPRGQAEAFF
TGCGCCAGCAGCCCCCGAGGGCAGGCTGAAGCTTTCTTT
>TRBD1|TRBJ1-5|.|TRBV4-2
CASSHKTTGGNQPQHF
TGTGCCAGCAGCCACAAAACGACAGGGGGAAATCAGCCCCAGCATTTT
>.|TRBJ2-7|.|TRBV11-2
CASSVDNLYEQYF
TGTGCCAGCAGCGTCGACAACCTCTACGAGCAGTACTTC
>.|TRBJ2-7|.|TRBV5-4
CASSFSGTYEQYF
TGTGCCAGCAGCTTTTCAGGGACGTACGAGCAGTACTTC